This record looks at one T cell receptor (beta chain) sequence and its context. The target antigen is unknown. Germline values: CDR1 MDHEN, CDR2 SYDVKM. Trimming cost V 5 bases and J 1 base, with 8 bases left between them. CDR3 length equals 14 residues. This sample stems from a study of T cells in localized non-small cell lung cancer. Study-wide points: Only one tumor region was sequenced, so heterogeneity remains possible. Of the top 100 tumor clones, median 57 were in adjacent lung, over 25 among its top 100. Adjacent uninvolved lung tissue had the highest T cell clonality, exceeding tumor.

The table came from immunoSEQ multiplex PCR; TCRdb's copy has only in-frame clones and leaves some out. The sample consists of around 90,000 clones, roughly 80% of them appearing once. This chain joins TRBV28 and TRBJ1-4; D is unclear. Sequencing used PBMCs, obtained before any cancer treatment. This clonotype was obtained from a man aged 40 to 70 with stage II squamous cell lung carcinoma. The CDR3 nucleotides are TGTGCCAGCAGTCGCCCTGGAACTAATGAAAAACTGTTTTTT. Translating it yields CASSRPGTNEKLFF. The full variable domain, in which reference TRBV28 and TRBJ1-4 provide the parts outside the CDR3, is DVKVTQSSRYLVKRTGEKVFLECVQDMDHENMFWYRQDPGLGLRLIYFSYDVKMKEKGDIPEGYSVSREKKERFSLILESASTNQTSMYLCASSRPGTNEKLFFGSGTQLSVL.